This T cell receptor beta chain derives from a study of blood T cell repertoires in COVID-19. This clone came up once. The method was immunoSEQ multiplex PCR; TCRdb's version includes in-frame clones alone and lacks a portion of them. This table holds fewer than 35,000 clones, about 86% found once. CDR1 is SNHLY and CDR2 is FYNNEI in the germline V gene. CDR3 length: 12 residues. The trim removed 2 bases at V and 9 bases at J, leaving 4 bases unmatched. The chain couples TRBV2 to TRBJ2-7; 7 bases agree with TRBD2. The sample was peripheral blood. This receptor was obtained from a human donor in a cohort sampled during active COVID-19. CDR3 protein: CASSERLAGQYF. CDR3 DNA: TGTGCCAGCAGTGAAAGGTTAGCGGGGCAGTACTTC.